Listed below are T cell receptor beta chains from one sample, sequenced in a study of neurological immune-mediated disorders. TCRdb reprocessed the 5' RACE reads via MiXCR and lists one record per CDR3 protein. Of 18,000 or so distinct CDR3 sequences detected, approximately 11% appear once; the ten largest clones hold under 30%. What was sequenced was CD8+ T cells from blood. These receptor sequences come from a woman between 50 and 59 years old in good health. CDR3s include the opening cysteine and the closing phenylalanine or tryptophan. The D gene is left open where the match is weak. The listing skips clone size in some rows; elsewhere it reads once, few, many or a size class.

j_call: TRBJ2-7
v_call: TRBV28
clone_size: many
d_call: TRBD1
cdr3_aa: CASVNRGLYEQYF
cdr3_nt: TGTGCCAGCGTAAACAGGGGGCTCTACGAGCAGTACTTC

j_call: TRBJ2-1
v_call: TRBV28
clone_size: many
d_call: TRBD2
cdr3_aa: CASSLTGLAGAWQFF
cdr3_nt: TGTGCCAGCAGTTTAACCGGACTAGCGGGCGCCTGGCAGTTCTTC

j_call: TRBJ2-7
v_call: TRBV20-1
clone_size: once
d_call: NA
cdr3_aa: CSARGAASSWYEQYF
cdr3_nt: TGCAGTGCTAGAGGTGCGGCTAGCTCTTGGTACGAGCAGTACTTC

j_call: TRBJ1-1
v_call: TRBV4-1
clone_size: many
d_call: TRBD1
cdr3_aa: CASSPRTGGQTEAFF
cdr3_nt: TGCGCCAGCAGCCCTCGGACAGGGGGCCAAACTGAAGCTTTCTTT

j_call: TRBJ2-3
v_call: TRBV24-1
clone_size: many
d_call: NA
cdr3_aa: CATSDSGLLDTQYF
cdr3_nt: TGTGCCACCAGTGATTCAGGGTTACTAGATACGCAGTATTTT

j_call: TRBJ1-1
v_call: TRBV5-1
clone_size: many
d_call: NA
cdr3_aa: CASSGDSAMNTEAFF
cdr3_nt: TGCGCCAGCAGCGGAGACAGCGCGATGAACACTGAAGCTTTCTTT

j_call: TRBJ2-7
v_call: TRBV10-3
clone_size: many
d_call: NA
cdr3_aa: CAIRSRDQGYEQYF
cdr3_nt: TGTGCCATCAGATCCCGGGACCAGGGCTACGAGCAGTACTTC

j_call: TRBJ1-1
v_call: TRBV3-1
clone_size: many
d_call: NA
cdr3_aa: CASSLVLTGTEAFF
cdr3_nt: TGTGCCAGCAGCCTTGTCCTAACTGGGACTGAAGCTTTCTTT

j_call: TRBJ2-7
v_call: TRBV5-4
clone_size: many
d_call: NA
cdr3_aa: CASSGDSLYEQYF
cdr3_nt: TGTGCCAGCAGCGGCGACAGTCTCTACGAGCAGTACTTC

j_call: TRBJ2-7
v_call: TRBV29-1
clone_size: many
d_call: NA
cdr3_aa: CSALGQTSYEQYF
cdr3_nt: TGCAGCGCTCTTGGGCAGACTTCCTACGAGCAGTACTTC

j_call: TRBJ2-7
v_call: TRBV7-2
clone_size: many
d_call: TRBD2
cdr3_aa: CASSLFGRGTSNEQYF
cdr3_nt: TGTGCCAGCAGCTTATTTGGGCGAGGGACTAGCAACGAGCAGTACTTC

j_call: TRBJ1-2
v_call: TRBV7-9
clone_size: few
d_call: NA
cdr3_aa: CASSLELDGYTF
cdr3_nt: TGTGCCAGCAGCTTAGAACTGGACGGCTACACCTTC

j_call: TRBJ1-1
v_call: TRBV5-1
clone_size: many
d_call: NA
cdr3_aa: CASSLLTEVSSTEAFF
cdr3_nt: TGCGCCAGCAGCTTGCTAACGGAGGTTTCGAGTACTGAAGCTTTCTTT

j_call: TRBJ2-6
v_call: TRBV10-3
clone_size: medium-sized
d_call: TRBD1
cdr3_aa: CAISGVLDRGSGANVLTF
cdr3_nt: TGTGCCATCAGTGGAGTGCTGGACAGGGGCTCTGGGGCCAACGTCCTGACTTTC

j_call: TRBJ2-5
v_call: TRBV20-1
clone_size: NA
d_call: TRBD2
cdr3_aa: CSAKTSEFLQETQYF
cdr3_nt: TGCAGTGCGAAGACTAGCGAGTTTTTACAAGAGACCCAGTACTTC

j_call: TRBJ2-3
v_call: TRBV20-1
clone_size: many
d_call: TRBD2
cdr3_aa: CSARDSLAGVRNTDTQYF
cdr3_nt: TGCAGTGCTAGAGATTCCCTAGCGGGGGTGCGAAACACAGATACGCAGTATTTT

j_call: TRBJ2-3
v_call: TRBV5-1
clone_size: NA
d_call: TRBD1
cdr3_aa: CASSPVTGSGYTQYF
cdr3_nt: TGCGCCAGCAGCCCGGTGACAGGGAGTGGCTATACGCAGTATTTT

j_call: TRBJ2-7
v_call: TRBV11-1
clone_size: many
d_call: TRBD2
cdr3_aa: CASSFSGTSGYEQYF
cdr3_nt: TGTGCCAGCAGCTTCTCAGGGACTAGCGGCTACGAGCAGTACTTC

j_call: TRBJ1-5
v_call: TRBV2
clone_size: many
d_call: NA
cdr3_aa: CASRARGPGGNQPQHF
cdr3_nt: TGTGCCAGCAGGGCTCGGGGTCCTGGTGGCAATCAGCCCCAGCATTTT

j_call: TRBJ2-7
v_call: TRBV2
clone_size: NA
d_call: TRBD1
cdr3_aa: CASKLWQGVYEQYF
cdr3_nt: TGTGCCAGCAAGCTTTGGCAGGGGGTCTACGAGCAGTACTTC

j_call: TRBJ2-7
v_call: TRBV5-5
clone_size: many
d_call: TRBD2
cdr3_aa: CASSLVASGGIYEQYF
cdr3_nt: TGTGCCAGCAGCTTGGTCGCTAGCGGGGGGATCTACGAGCAGTACTTC

j_call: TRBJ1-1
v_call: TRBV7-8
clone_size: once
d_call: NA
cdr3_aa: CASSLEYRGTEAFF
cdr3_nt: TGTGCCAGCAGCTTAGAATATAGGGGCACTGAAGCTTTCTTT

j_call: TRBJ2-3
v_call: TRBV6-1
clone_size: many
d_call: TRBD1
cdr3_aa: CASSEGTGGADTQYF
cdr3_nt: TGTGCCAGCAGTGAAGGGACAGGGGGCGCAGATACGCAGTATTTT

j_call: TRBJ2-3
v_call: TRBV5-1
clone_size: NA
d_call: NA
cdr3_aa: CASSLVSGTDTQYF
cdr3_nt: TGCGCCAGCAGCTTGGTATCGGGGACAGATACGCAGTATTTT

j_call: TRBJ2-1
v_call: TRBV28
clone_size: many
d_call: NA
cdr3_aa: CARTLSNEQFF
cdr3_nt: TGTGCCAGAACACTCAGCAATGAGCAGTTCTTC

j_call: TRBJ1-3
v_call: TRBV20-1
clone_size: many
d_call: NA
cdr3_aa: CSASRAETGNTIYF
cdr3_nt: TGCAGTGCTAGCAGGGCCGAAACTGGAAACACCATATATTTT

j_call: TRBJ1-1
v_call: TRBV4-3
clone_size: many
d_call: NA
cdr3_aa: CASSQEVVIGGHRTEAFF
cdr3_nt: TGCGCCAGCAGCCAGGAAGTTGTTATAGGGGGGCATCGCACTGAAGCTTTCTTT

j_call: TRBJ2-1
v_call: TRBV20-1
clone_size: NA
d_call: TRBD2
cdr3_aa: CSARDSLAGGLGNEQFF
cdr3_nt: TGCAGTGCTAGAGATTCCCTAGCGGGAGGGTTAGGCAATGAGCAGTTCTTC

j_call: TRBJ1-1
v_call: TRBV12-3/TRBV12-4
clone_size: NA
d_call: NA
cdr3_aa: CASSLGAMNTEAFF
cdr3_nt: TGTGCCAGCAGTTTGGGGGCCATGAACACTGAAGCTTTCTTT

j_call: TRBJ2-2
v_call: TRBV3-1
clone_size: NA
d_call: NA
cdr3_aa: CASSGGAGTGELFF
cdr3_nt: TGTGCCAGCAGCGGCGGGGCGGGCACCGGGGAGCTGTTTTTT

j_call: TRBJ2-3
v_call: TRBV9
clone_size: many
d_call: NA
cdr3_aa: CASTKVGAFTDTQYF
cdr3_nt: TGTGCCAGCACGAAGGTGGGGGCTTTCACAGATACGCAGTATTTT

j_call: TRBJ1-1
v_call: TRBV6-2/TRBV6-3
clone_size: many
d_call: NA
cdr3_aa: CASSLQENTEAFF
cdr3_nt: TGTGCCAGCAGTTTACAAGAGAACACTGAAGCTTTCTTT

j_call: TRBJ1-5
v_call: TRBV27
clone_size: many
d_call: TRBD1
cdr3_aa: CASSLSTGINQPQHF
cdr3_nt: TGTGCCAGCAGTTTATCGACAGGGATAAATCAGCCCCAGCATTTT

j_call: TRBJ2-2
v_call: TRBV29-1
clone_size: many
d_call: NA
cdr3_aa: CSVVSGDTGELFF
cdr3_nt: TGCAGCGTTGTTTCAGGAGACACCGGGGAGCTGTTTTTT

j_call: TRBJ2-1
v_call: TRBV7-2
clone_size: medium-sized
d_call: NA
cdr3_aa: CASSLDGPLDEQFF
cdr3_nt: TGTGCCAGCAGCTTAGACGGGCCTCTGGATGAGCAGTTCTTC

j_call: TRBJ2-7
v_call: TRBV27
clone_size: many
d_call: TRBD1
cdr3_aa: CASSYRDRAAYEQYF
cdr3_nt: TGTGCCAGCAGTTACCGCGACAGGGCGGCCTACGAGCAGTACTTC

j_call: TRBJ2-3
v_call: TRBV10-3
clone_size: NA
d_call: NA
cdr3_aa: CAISEGDSADTQYF
cdr3_nt: TGTGCCATCAGTGAGGGGGATAGCGCAGATACGCAGTATTTT

j_call: TRBJ2-1
v_call: TRBV29-1
clone_size: many
d_call: TRBD2
cdr3_aa: CSVELAGEYNEQFF
cdr3_nt: TGCAGCGTAGAACTAGCGGGAGAGTACAATGAGCAGTTCTTC

j_call: TRBJ2-7
v_call: TRBV20-1
clone_size: many
d_call: NA
cdr3_aa: CSARDRGDRFRAYEQYF
cdr3_nt: TGCAGTGCTAGAGATCGGGGAGACAGATTTCGAGCCTACGAGCAGTACTTC

j_call: TRBJ2-1
v_call: TRBV7-9
clone_size: NA
d_call: NA
cdr3_aa: CASSPGRSVMDEQFF
cdr3_nt: TGTGCCAGCAGCCCGGGCCGGAGCGTAATGGATGAGCAGTTCTTC

j_call: TRBJ1-3
v_call: TRBV29-1
clone_size: many
d_call: NA
cdr3_aa: CSVEYGSDSGNTIYF
cdr3_nt: TGCAGCGTTGAATATGGCAGCGACTCTGGAAACACCATATATTTT

j_call: TRBJ2-1
v_call: TRBV7-8
clone_size: many
d_call: TRBD2
cdr3_aa: CASSLVAGGRDEQFF
cdr3_nt: TGTGCCAGCAGCTTAGTAGCGGGGGGCCGTGATGAGCAGTTCTTC

j_call: TRBJ1-5
v_call: TRBV6-6
clone_size: many
d_call: NA
cdr3_aa: CASSYKGGPNQPQHF
cdr3_nt: TGTGCCAGCAGTTACAAAGGGGGACCCAATCAGCCCCAGCATTTT

j_call: TRBJ1-1
v_call: TRBV12-3/TRBV12-4
clone_size: many
d_call: NA
cdr3_aa: CASTHIGVNTEAFF
cdr3_nt: TGTGCCAGCACCCACATCGGGGTGAACACTGAAGCTTTCTTT

j_call: TRBJ2-3
v_call: TRBV28
clone_size: many
d_call: NA
cdr3_aa: CASIGAGAITDTQYF
cdr3_nt: TGTGCCAGCATTGGGGCGGGGGCAATCACAGATACGCAGTATTTT